The clone carrying this TCR beta chain occurred a few times. The data stem from a study of blood T cell repertoires in COVID-19. In the study overall: Material from acute and convalescent COVID-19 was sourced from the United States, Italy and Spain. From T cells, B-cell-depleted T cells, or PBMCs came the material, which was cDNA or gDNA.

Authors' data handling: Amplifying reference gene primers gave estimates of nucleated cell counts. Only in-frame clones appear in the TCRdb table, and some are missing; sequencing was by immunoSEQ multiplex PCR. That table furnishes V, J and clone size, whereas the DNA furnished D and trimming. The sample has roughly 45,000 clones, approximately 87% seen once; the top ten hold over 10%. The ends were cut back, 6 bases at V and 2 bases at J, with 10 bases in the middle. The CDR3 extends over 13 amino acids. Germline V gene data show CDR1 as MNHEY and CDR2 as SVGAGI. The rearrangement joins TRBV6-5 to TRBJ1-2, with a tentative D call TRBD1 (5 bases). The material sequenced was peripheral blood. The receptor comes from a human donor in a cohort sampled during active COVID-19. CDR3 region: CASRLQVNYGYTF. The CDR3 nucleotides read TGTGCCAGCAGACTACAGGTGAACTATGGCTACACCTTC.